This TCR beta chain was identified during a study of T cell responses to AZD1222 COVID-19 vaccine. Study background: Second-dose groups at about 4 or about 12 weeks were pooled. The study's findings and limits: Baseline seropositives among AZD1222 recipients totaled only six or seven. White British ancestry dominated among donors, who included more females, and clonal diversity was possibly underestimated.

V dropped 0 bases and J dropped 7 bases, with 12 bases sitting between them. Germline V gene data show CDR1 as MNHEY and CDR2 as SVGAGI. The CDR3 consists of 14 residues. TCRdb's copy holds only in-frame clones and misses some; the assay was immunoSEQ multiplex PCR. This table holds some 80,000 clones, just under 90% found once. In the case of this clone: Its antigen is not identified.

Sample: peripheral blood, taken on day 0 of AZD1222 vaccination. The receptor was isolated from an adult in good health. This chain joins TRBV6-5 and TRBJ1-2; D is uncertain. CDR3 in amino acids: CASSYSPTTGGYTF. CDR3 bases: TGTGCCAGCAGTTACTCCCCCACGACGGGTGGCTACACCTTC.